This entry is about one T cell receptor beta chain. No antigen is known for it. Germline V gene lookup returns CDR1 SGHAT and CDR2 FQNNGV. The length of the CDR3 is 15 residues. V gave up 1 base and J gave up 3 bases, with 10 bases separating them. The sample belongs to a study of T cell responses to AZD1222 COVID-19 vaccine. Study conclusions and caveats: Sampling that yielded the repertoires occurred only after the peak T cell response. It should be noted that donors were predominantly white British and more often female, and clonal diversity was possibly underestimated. At 160-218 and 743-854, vaccine-associated CD4 TCRs were dominant, and they spanned spike. At baseline, just 5 or 6 AZD1222 recipients tested seropositive.

Clones were read by immunoSEQ multiplex PCR, and TCRdb kept only the in-frame ones, dropping some. There are approximately 120,000 clones in the sample; about 85% occur only once, and roughly 5.2% lies in the top ten. The sample consisted of peripheral blood, taken on day 0 of AZD1222 vaccination. This TCR was sampled from an adult in good health. The rearrangement uses TRBV11-2 and TRBJ1-5; no clear D gene. CDR3 protein: CASSLAGRPNQPQHF. CDR3 sequence (DNA): TGTGCCAGCAGCTTAGCGGGGAGGCCCAATCAGCCCCAGCATTTT.